These 30 T cell receptor beta chains share one sample of origin, sequenced in a study of blood T cell repertoires in COVID-19. Produced via immunoSEQ multiplex PCR; TCRdb's table is partial and in-frame only. Altogether 60,000 to 75,000 clones are present, more than 60% being singletons, with the ten largest covering 9.8%. Sample: peripheral blood. Receptors originate from a woman in her forties or fifties with acute or convalescent COVID-19.

J is TRBJ2-3 and V is TRBV7-8; D is unresolved. Trimming removed 5 bases at V and 2 bases at J, with 5 bases between. The CDR3 has 12 residues. Germline V gene lookup returns CDR1 SGHVS and CDR2 FQNEAQ. The DNA of the CDR3 is TGTGCCAGCAGCCCAAACACAGATACGCAGTATTTT. It encodes CASSPNTDTQYF. Full variable domain (rest looked up from reference TRBV7-8 and TRBJ2-3): GAGVSQSPRYKVAKRGQDVALRCDPISGHVSLFWYQQALGQGPEFLTYFQNEAQLDKSGLPSDRFFAERPEGSVSTLKIQRTQQEDSAVYLCASSPNTDTQYFGPGTRLTVL.

This clone was found a few times. The chain is built from TRBV24-1 and TRBJ2-1; 9 positions match TRBD1. There are 16 residues in the CDR3. Germline CDR1 KGHDR, CDR2 SFDVKD. V trimming: 0 bases; J trimming: 6 bases; junction bases outside the gene matches: 5. The CDR3 DNA reads as TGTGCCACCAGTGATTTGCCGGGACAGGGCAGCAATGAGCAGTTCTTC. Its translation: CATSDLPGQGSNEQFF.

The chain carries TRBV19 and TRBJ2-3; TRBD2 matches at 8 bases. CDR1 LNHDA and CDR2 SQIVND come from the germline V gene (reference sequence). The J segment lost 4 bases and the V segment lost 1 base, leaving 16 bases of the junction unmatched. The CDR3 contains 19 residues. The CDR3 nucleotides are TGTGCCAGTAGTATAGCCTTGGGTAGCGGGGAGCAGTCTTCAGATACGCAGTATTTT. It codes for CASSIALGSGEQSSDTQYF.

The chain has TRBV6-2 or TRBV6-3 and TRBJ2-7, with 8 bases lining up with TRBD1. The CDR3 totals 16 residues. The J segment lost 2 bases and the V segment lost 5 bases, leaving 11 bases of the junction unmatched. CDR1 is MNHEY, CDR2 SVGEGT, per germline. In DNA form, the CDR3 reads TGTGCCAGCAGTCGCGGAGGGGGGACAGGAACCTACGAGCAGTACTTC. Its protein product is CASSRGGGTGTYEQYF.

This chain joins TRBV2 and TRBJ2-5, with D possibly being TRBD2 (6 bases). Germline V gene sequence: CDR1 SNHLY, CDR2 FYNNEI. CDR3 length: 16 residues. The V end was cut by 8 bases, the J end by 7 bases, with 26 bases between. Here the CDR3 reads CASSSGGGDRPGTQYF. The DNA for the CDR3 is TGTGCCAGCTCGTCTGGTGGCGGGGACCGGCCAGGGACCCAGTACTTC.

The gene calls are TRBV3-1 (or the pseudogene TRBV3-2) and TRBJ1-1, with D possibly being TRBD1 (5 bases). Per the germline V gene, CDR1 is LGHDT and CDR2 is YNNKEL (reference sequence). V was trimmed by 1 base and J by 4 bases, leaving 7 bases between them. The CDR3 has 13 residues. In nucleotides, the CDR3 is TGTGCCAGCAGCCAAGCCACAGGCACTGAAGCTTTCTTT. Amino acid sequence: CASSQATGTEAFF.

The CDR3 DNA is TGTGCCAGCAGCCAAGGGACAGGGGGAGAGCAGTTCTTC. This codes for CASSQGTGGEQFF. The gene calls are TRBV3-1 (or the pseudogene TRBV3-2) and TRBJ2-1, with 10 bases matching TRBD1. This CDR3 comprises 13 residues. Germline V lookup: CDR1 LGHDT, CDR2 YNNKEL (reference sequence). V lost 1 base and J lost 10; bases outside the gene matches: 1.

The chain combines TRBV6-1 with TRBJ2-7; TRBD2 matches 7 bases. The germline V gene encodes CDR1 MNHNS and CDR2 SASEGT. Losses at the gene ends were 4 bases for V and 3 bases for J; bases not matched to a gene: 15. This CDR3 has 17 residues. In DNA form, the CDR3 reads TGTGCCAGCAGTGCCCAGGGAGGGGCCGTGTCCCTCTACGAGCAGTACTTC. This encodes CASSAQGGAVSLYEQYF.

The chain links TRBV11-2 to TRBJ1-1; a weak D match, TRBD1 (5 bases). From germline, CDR1 is SGHAT and CDR2 FQNNGV. This CDR3 contains 15 residues. The germline V and J ends were trimmed by 2 bases and 3 bases, with 13 bases remaining between them. CDR3 residues: CASSLRGREDTEAFF. For the CDR3, the DNA is TGTGCCAGCAGCTTACGGGGCAGGGAGGACACTGAAGCTTTCTTT.

This chain links TRBV4-2 with TRBJ1-2, with TRBD1 matching over 9 bases. Germline CDR1 LGHNA, CDR2 YNFKEQ. V lost 3 bases and J lost 7; bases outside the gene matches: 6. This CDR3 spans 14 amino acids. CDR3 sequence reads: CASSHNTGGSGYTF. CDR3 nucleotides: TGTGCCAGCAGCCACAACACAGGGGGCTCTGGCTACACCTTC.

The J gene is TRBJ2-1, the V gene TRBV4-2, with D possibly TRBD1 on 6 matching bases. Germline CDR1 and CDR2: LGHNA and YNFKEQ. The CDR3 loop spans 15 amino acids. Between the trimmed V and J ends, which lost 4 bases and 8 bases, there was a span of 18 bases. CDR3 protein: CASSLNRGSSDEQFF. DNA for the CDR3: TGTGCCAGCAGCCTTAATAGGGGGAGTTCCGATGAGCAGTTCTTC.

J is TRBJ2-7 and V is TRBV24-1; tentatively, D is TRBD2 (6 bases). Germline lookup yields CDR1 KGHDR and CDR2 SFDVKD. The CDR3 sequence is 16 residues long. V shed 2 bases and J shed 1 base, with 14 bases lying between them. The CDR3 region is CATSDSRGRRSYEQYF. The CDR3 DNA sequence: TGTGCCACCAGTGATTCACGAGGGAGGAGATCCTACGAGCAGTACTTC.

This clone was detected only a few times. The chain employs TRBV7-8 and TRBJ1-6; 9 bases are a match to TRBD1. The V gene end was trimmed by 2 bases and the J gene end by 6 bases; junction bases not matched to a gene: 5. The CDR3 loop spans 16 amino acids. The germline V gene has CDR1 SGHVS and CDR2 FQNEAQ. The DNA for the CDR3 is TGTGCCAGCAGCTTAAATGCGGACAGGGGTAATTCACCCCTCCACTTT. Translated, it gives CASSLNADRGNSPLHF.

The genes are TRBV19 and TRBJ1-5; D remains ambiguous. Germline V gene lookup returns CDR1 LNHDA and CDR2 SQIVND (reference sequence). V was shortened by 0 bases and J by 4 bases, with 13 bases between the two germline ends. The length of the CDR3 is 16 residues. The CDR3 coding sequence is TGTGCCAGTAGTATAGATCGCGTGACTGGAAATCAGCCCCAGCATTTT. Protein product: CASSIDRVTGNQPQHF. The full variable domain, its missing parts supplied by reference TRBV19 and TRBJ1-5, is DGGITQSPKYLFRKEGQNVTLSCEQNLNHDAMYWYRQDPGQGLRLIYYSQIVNDFQKGDIAEGYSVSREKKESFPLTVTSAQKNPTAFYLCASSIDRVTGNQPQHFGDGTRLSIL.

V and J are TRBV5-1 and TRBJ2-7; 8 bases map to TRBD2. CDR1 and CDR2 from the germline V gene are SGHRS and YFSETQ. The CDR3 contains 17 residues. V lost 4 bases to trimming and J lost 2 bases; unmatched junction nucleotides: 14. Here the CDR3 reads CASSPMSGAGGAYEQYF. The CDR3 DNA reads as TGCGCCAGCAGCCCCATGTCGGGGGCGGGAGGCGCCTACGAGCAGTACTTC.

In its sample, this clone ranks as medium-sized. The chain employs TRBV5-1 and TRBJ2-5; TRBD1 is a possible D gene (5 bases). The V end lost 4 bases, the J end lost 0 bases, and 10 bases lay between the germline ends. Germline V gene data show CDR1 as SGHRS and CDR2 as YFSETQ. The length of the CDR3 is 14 residues. The CDR3 region is CASSVTGNQETQYF. DNA for the CDR3: TGCGCCAGCAGCGTAACAGGAAACCAAGAGACCCAGTACTTC.

The gene calls are TRBV19 and TRBJ1-1; TRBD1 agrees at 7 bases. CDR3 length: 19 residues. CDR1 and CDR2 from the germline V gene are LNHDA and SQIVND (reference sequence). Trimming cost V 6 bases and J 3 bases; bases outside gene matches: 22. CDR3: CASRSRRGTANLGDTEAFF. CDR3 coding DNA: TGTGCCAGTAGATCCCGCAGGGGGACAGCTAACCTGGGGGACACTGAAGCTTTCTTT.

This rearrangement joins TRBV7-2 to TRBJ2-1; D call uncertain. The CDR3 loop spans 15 amino acids. The V and J ends lost 5 bases and 5 bases respectively, with 16 bases between them. CDR1 SGHTA and CDR2 FQGNSA come from the germline V gene. CDR3 in amino acids: CASSPSAVINNEQFF. The CDR3 DNA sequence: TGTGCCAGCAGCCCATCGGCGGTTATCAACAATGAGCAGTTCTTC.

The V gene is TRBV19, the J gene TRBJ2-7, with 11 bases identical to TRBD1. The CDR3 consists of 17 residues. The germline CDR1 and CDR2 sequences are LNHDA and SQIVND (reference sequence). J lost 3 bases, V lost 4 bases, and 11 bases had no gene match. CDR3 nucleotide sequence: TGTGCCAGTAGTACGACAATCCCGGGACAGGGGGTCTACGAGCAGTACTTC. Translated, it gives CASSTTIPGQGVYEQYF.

This clone was detected a few times. The chain joins TRBV4-3 to TRBJ1-3; no definite D call. Germline values: CDR1 LGHNA, CDR2 YSLEER. The germline V and J ends were trimmed by 0 bases and 4 bases, with 7 bases remaining between them. This CDR3 has 14 amino acids. The DNA of the CDR3 is TGCGCCAGCAGCCAAGATAGAGGGGGAAACACCATATATTTT. It yields the protein CASSQDRGGNTIYF.

The rearrangement joins TRBV6-2 or TRBV6-3 to TRBJ2-3; 7 positions match TRBD2. Germline assignment: CDR1 MNHEY and CDR2 SVGEGT. The CDR3 is 17 residues long. V dropped 2 bases and J dropped 3; count of bases not matched to a gene: 11. The DNA of the CDR3 is TGTGCCAGCAGTTACCCCCGGTGGGTAGCGGGTACAGATACGCAGTATTTT. It codes for CASSYPRWVAGTDTQYF.

This chain joins TRBV5-1 and TRBJ2-3; D is possibly TRBD1 (5 bases). This CDR3 has 14 amino acids. Germline values: CDR1 SGHRS, CDR2 YFSETQ. The V end lost 4 bases, the J end lost 2 bases, and 11 bases lay between the germline ends. CDR3 bases: TGCGCCAGCAGCACCCAGGGATACACAGATACGCAGTATTTT. Protein product: CASSTQGYTDTQYF.

This clone was seen a handful of times. The chain couples TRBV19 to TRBJ1-4; D might be TRBD1 (5 bases). Germline CDR1 and CDR2: LNHDA and SQIVND (reference sequence). This CDR3 is built from 13 residues. The ends were cut back, 6 bases at V and 8 bases at J, with 13 bases in the middle. CDR3 region: CASSMSKGEKLFF. DNA for the CDR3: TGTGCCAGTAGCATGAGTAAGGGGGAAAAACTGTTTTTT.

This clone was recorded a few times. The chain recombines TRBV7-9 with TRBJ2-1, with D perhaps matching TRBD1 (6 bases). Deletions cut 11 bases from V and 6 bases from J, with 17 bases between. The germline V gene has CDR1 SEHNR and CDR2 FQNEAQ (reference sequence). CDR3 length: 13 residues. The CDR3 is CAGGPWGANEQFF. The CDR3, as DNA: TGTGCCGGGGGCCCGTGGGGAGCCAATGAGCAGTTCTTC. The complete variable domain, with remaining parts taken from reference TRBV7-9 and TRBJ2-1, reads DTGVSQNPRHKITKRGQNVTFRCDPISEHNRLYWYRQTLGQGPEFLTYFQNEAQLEKSRLLSDRFSAERPKGSFSTLEIQRTEQGDSAMYLCAGGPWGANEQFFGPGTRLTVL.

This chain links TRBV11-2 with TRBJ1-2; D is possibly TRBD1 (5 bases). Germline lookup yields CDR1 SGHAT and CDR2 FQNNGV. The CDR3 has 12 amino acids. V lost 4 bases, J lost 7 bases, and 10 bases lay in between. The CDR3 reads CASSSQGSGYTF. CDR3 DNA: TGTGCCAGCAGCTCCCAGGGATCTGGCTACACCTTC.

This chain connects TRBV7-9 to TRBJ2-2; TRBD1 matches 7 bases. V dropped 2 bases and J dropped 0; count of bases not matched to a gene: 6. Germline CDR1 reads SEHNR; CDR2 reads FQNEAQ (reference sequence). The CDR3 runs 17 residues. The CDR3 bases are TGTGCCAGCAGCTTACCTGACAGGGCCGCGAACACCGGGGAGCTGTTTTTT. Encoded protein: CASSLPDRAANTGELFF.

The genes are TRBV5-1 and TRBJ2-1, with D uncertain. The CDR3 extends over 12 amino acids. With 0 bases removed from V and 7 bases from J, the gap between germline ends came to 5 bases. Looked up from germline, CDR1 is SGHRS and CDR2 is YFSETQ. The CDR3 DNA follows: TGCGCCAGCAGCTTGGTACTGAATGAGCAGTTCTTC. This sequence encodes CASSLVLNEQFF.

The table lists this clone with a few counts. The V call is TRBV7-9, the J call TRBJ2-2; the match to TRBD2 covers 12 bases. Germline CDR1 SEHNR, CDR2 FQNEAQ (reference sequence). CDR3 length equals 16 residues. The V gene end was trimmed by 8 bases and the J gene end by 6 bases; junction bases not matched to a gene: 10. The CDR3: CASLWSLAGGAGELFF. CDR3 nucleotide sequence: TGTGCCAGCTTGTGGTCCCTAGCGGGAGGGGCCGGGGAGCTGTTTTTT.

This chain joins TRBV18 and TRBJ1-4; no definite D call. This CDR3 spans 12 amino acids. The germline V gene has CDR1 KGHSH and CDR2 LQKENI. Trimming cost V 3 bases and J 8 bases, with 7 bases left between them. Here the CDR3 DNA reads TGTGCCAGCTCACCGAGCTACGAAAAACTGTTTTTT. Translating it yields CASSPSYEKLFF. The variable domain in full, completed from reference TRBV18 and TRBJ1-4, reads NAGVMQNPRHLVRRRGQEARLRCSPMKGHSHVYWYRQLPEEGLKFMVYLQKENIIDESGMPKERFSAEFPKEGPSILRIQQVVRGDSAAYFCASSPSYEKLFFGSGTQLSVL.

The chain is built from TRBV9 and TRBJ2-7, with D possibly matching TRBD2 (5 bases). This CDR3 is 13 amino acids long. V gave up 0 bases and J gave up 6 bases, with 10 bases separating them. Germline V gene lookup returns CDR1 SGDLS and CDR2 YYNGEE. CDR3 in DNA: TGTGCCAGCAGCGTAGTCGGTGGAGGCGAGCAGTACTTC. Its translation is CASSVVGGGEQYF.